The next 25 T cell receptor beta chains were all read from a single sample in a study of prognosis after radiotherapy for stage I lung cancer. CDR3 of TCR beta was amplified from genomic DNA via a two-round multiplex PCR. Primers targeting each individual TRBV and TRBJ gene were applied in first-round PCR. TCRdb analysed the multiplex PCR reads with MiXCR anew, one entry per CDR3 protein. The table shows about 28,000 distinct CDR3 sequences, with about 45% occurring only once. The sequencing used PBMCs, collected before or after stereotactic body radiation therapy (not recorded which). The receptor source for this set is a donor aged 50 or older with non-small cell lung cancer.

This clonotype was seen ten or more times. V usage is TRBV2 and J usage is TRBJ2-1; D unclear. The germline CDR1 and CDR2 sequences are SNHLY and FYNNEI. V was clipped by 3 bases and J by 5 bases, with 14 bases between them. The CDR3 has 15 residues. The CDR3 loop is CASSDQQNWNNEQFF. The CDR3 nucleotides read TGTGCCAGCAGTGATCAGCAGAACTGGAACAATGAGCAGTTCTTC.

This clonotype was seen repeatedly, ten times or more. Here the CDR3 DNA reads TGTGCCAGCAGTCCCCGACAGGGGGGTGGAGAAAAACTGTTTTTT. Its protein is CASSPRQGGGEKLFF. The J gene is TRBJ1-4, the V gene TRBV27; 9 bases map to TRBD1. After removal of 5 bases from V and 8 bases from J, the junction contained 9 bases not matched to a gene. Germline V CDR1 and CDR2: MNHEY, SMNVEV (reference sequence). This CDR3 has 15 residues.

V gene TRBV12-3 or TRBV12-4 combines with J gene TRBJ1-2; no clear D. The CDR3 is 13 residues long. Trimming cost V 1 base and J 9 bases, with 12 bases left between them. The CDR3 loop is CASSLGERICYTF. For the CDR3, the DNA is TGTGCCAGCAGTTTAGGGGAGAGAATCTGCTACACCTTC.

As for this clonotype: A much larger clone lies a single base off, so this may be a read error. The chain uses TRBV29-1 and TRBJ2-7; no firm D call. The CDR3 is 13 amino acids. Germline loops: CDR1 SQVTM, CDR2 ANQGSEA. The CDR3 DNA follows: TGCAGCGTTCCGGACCGCACCTCCTACGATCAGTACTTC. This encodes CSVPDRTSYDQYF.

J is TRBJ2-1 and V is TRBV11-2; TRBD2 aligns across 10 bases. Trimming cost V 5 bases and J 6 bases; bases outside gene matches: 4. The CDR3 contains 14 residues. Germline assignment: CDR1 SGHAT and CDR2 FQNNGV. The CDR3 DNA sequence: TGTGCCAGCAGCGAGTGGACTAGCGGCAATGAGCAGTTCTTC. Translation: CASSEWTSGNEQFF.

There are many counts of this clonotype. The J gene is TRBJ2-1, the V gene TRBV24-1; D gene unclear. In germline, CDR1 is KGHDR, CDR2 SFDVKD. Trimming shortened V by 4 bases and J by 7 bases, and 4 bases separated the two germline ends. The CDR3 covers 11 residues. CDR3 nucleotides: TGTGCCACCAGTGAGCGTAATGAGCAGTTCTTC. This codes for CATSERNEQFF.

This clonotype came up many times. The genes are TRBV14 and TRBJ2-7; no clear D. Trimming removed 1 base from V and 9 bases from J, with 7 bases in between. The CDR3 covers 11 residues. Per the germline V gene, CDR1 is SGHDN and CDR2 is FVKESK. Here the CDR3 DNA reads TGTGCCAGCAGCCAAGCTGGGATGCAGTACTTC. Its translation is CASSQAGMQYF. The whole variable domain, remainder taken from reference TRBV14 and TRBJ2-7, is EAGVTQFPSHSVIEKGQTVTLRCDPISGHDNLYWYRRVMGKEIKFLLHFVKESKQDESGMPNNRFLAERTGGTYSTLKVQPAELEDSGVYFCASSQAGMQYFGPGTRLTVT.

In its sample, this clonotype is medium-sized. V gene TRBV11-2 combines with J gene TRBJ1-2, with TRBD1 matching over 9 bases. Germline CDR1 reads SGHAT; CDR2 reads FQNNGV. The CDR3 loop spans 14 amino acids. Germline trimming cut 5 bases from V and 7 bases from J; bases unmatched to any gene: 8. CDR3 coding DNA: TGTGCCAGCAGCCCTAGTGGACAGGGGTTTGGCTACACCTTC. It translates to CASSPSGQGFGYTF.

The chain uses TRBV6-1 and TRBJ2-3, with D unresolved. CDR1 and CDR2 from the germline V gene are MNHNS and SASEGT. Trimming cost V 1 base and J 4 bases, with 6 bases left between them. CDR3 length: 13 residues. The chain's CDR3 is CASSEGGPDTQYF. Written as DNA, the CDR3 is TGTGCCAGCAGTGAAGGGGGTCCAGATACGCAGTATTTT.

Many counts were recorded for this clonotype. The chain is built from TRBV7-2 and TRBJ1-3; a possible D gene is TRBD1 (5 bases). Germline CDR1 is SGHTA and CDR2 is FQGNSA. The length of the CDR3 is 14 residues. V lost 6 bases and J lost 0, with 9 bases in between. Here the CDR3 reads CASRLQGSGNTIYF. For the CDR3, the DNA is TGTGCCAGCAGACTTCAGGGCTCTGGAAACACCATATATTTT. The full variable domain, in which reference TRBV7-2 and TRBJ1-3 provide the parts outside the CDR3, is GAGVSQSPSNKVTEKGKDVELRCDPISGHTALYWYRQSLGQGLEFLIYFQGNSAPDKSGLPSDRFSAERTGGSVSTLTIQRTQQEDSAVYLCASRLQGSGNTIYFGEGSWLTVV.

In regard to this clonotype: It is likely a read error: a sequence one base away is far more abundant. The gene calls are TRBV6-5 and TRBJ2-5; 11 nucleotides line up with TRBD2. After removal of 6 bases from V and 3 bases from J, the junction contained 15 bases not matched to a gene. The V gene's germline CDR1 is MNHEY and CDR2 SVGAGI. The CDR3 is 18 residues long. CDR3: CASSSPLYSGGDKETQYF. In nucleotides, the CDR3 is TGTGCCAGCAGCTCCCCCCTCTATAGCGGGGGGGACAAAGAGACCCAGTACTTC.

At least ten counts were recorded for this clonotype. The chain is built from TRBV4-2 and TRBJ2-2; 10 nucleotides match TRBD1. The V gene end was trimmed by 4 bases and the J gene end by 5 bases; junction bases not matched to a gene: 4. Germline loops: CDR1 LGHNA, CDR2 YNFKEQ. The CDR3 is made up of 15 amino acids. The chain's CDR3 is CASSLGQGETGELFF. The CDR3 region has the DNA TGTGCCAGCAGCCTCGGACAGGGGGAAACCGGGGAGCTGTTTTTT.

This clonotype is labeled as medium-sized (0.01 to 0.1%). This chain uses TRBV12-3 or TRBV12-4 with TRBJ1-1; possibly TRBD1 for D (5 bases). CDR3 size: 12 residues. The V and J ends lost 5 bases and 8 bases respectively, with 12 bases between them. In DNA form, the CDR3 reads TGTGCCAGCAGTCCGCAGGGAGGAGAAGCTTTCTTT. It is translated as CASSPQGGEAFF.

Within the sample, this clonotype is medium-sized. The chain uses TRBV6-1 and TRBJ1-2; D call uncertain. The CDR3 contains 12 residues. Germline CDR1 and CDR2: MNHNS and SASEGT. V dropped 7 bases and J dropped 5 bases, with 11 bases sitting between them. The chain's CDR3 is CASMAGAYGYTF. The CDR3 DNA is TGTGCCAGCATGGCGGGAGCATATGGCTACACCTTC.

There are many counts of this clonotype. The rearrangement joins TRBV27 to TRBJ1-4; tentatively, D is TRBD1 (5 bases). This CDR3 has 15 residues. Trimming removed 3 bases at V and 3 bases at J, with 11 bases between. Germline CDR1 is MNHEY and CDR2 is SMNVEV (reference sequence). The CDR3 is CASSFSGRPNEKLFF. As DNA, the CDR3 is TGTGCCAGCAGTTTCTCAGGGCGACCTAATGAAAAACTGTTTTTT.

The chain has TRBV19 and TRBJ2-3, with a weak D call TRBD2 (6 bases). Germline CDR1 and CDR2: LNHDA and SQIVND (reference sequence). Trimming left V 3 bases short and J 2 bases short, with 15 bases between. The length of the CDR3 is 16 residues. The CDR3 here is CASSISGGANTDTQYF. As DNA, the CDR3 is TGTGCCAGTAGTATTTCGGGCGGGGCCAACACAGATACGCAGTATTTT. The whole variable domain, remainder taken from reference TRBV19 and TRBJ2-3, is DGGITQSPKYLFRKEGQNVTLSCEQNLNHDAMYWYRQDPGQGLRLIYYSQIVNDFQKGDIAEGYSVSREKKESFPLTVTSAQKNPTAFYLCASSISGGANTDTQYFGPGTRLTVL.

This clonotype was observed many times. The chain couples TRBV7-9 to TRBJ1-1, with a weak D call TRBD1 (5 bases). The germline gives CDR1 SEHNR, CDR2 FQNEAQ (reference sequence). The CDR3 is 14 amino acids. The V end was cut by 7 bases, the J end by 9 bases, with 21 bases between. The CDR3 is CASIPQRGRQQAFF. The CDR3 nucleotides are TGTGCCAGCATCCCTCAGCGGGGCAGGCAACAAGCTTTCTTT.

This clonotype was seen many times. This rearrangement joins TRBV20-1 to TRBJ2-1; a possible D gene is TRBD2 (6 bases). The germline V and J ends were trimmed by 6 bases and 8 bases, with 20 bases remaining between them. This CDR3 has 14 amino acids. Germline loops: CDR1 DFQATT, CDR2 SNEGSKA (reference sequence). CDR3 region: CSANLGGPGHEQFF. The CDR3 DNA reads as TGCAGTGCAAACCTGGGAGGCCCCGGGCATGAGCAGTTCTTC.

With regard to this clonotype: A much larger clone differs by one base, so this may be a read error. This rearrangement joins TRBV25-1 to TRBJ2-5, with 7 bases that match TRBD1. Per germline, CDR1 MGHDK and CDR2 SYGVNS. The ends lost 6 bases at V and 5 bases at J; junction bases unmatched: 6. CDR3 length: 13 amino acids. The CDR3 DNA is TGTGCCAGCAGACAGGACAGGCTTGAGACCCAGTACTTC. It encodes CASRQDRLETQYF.

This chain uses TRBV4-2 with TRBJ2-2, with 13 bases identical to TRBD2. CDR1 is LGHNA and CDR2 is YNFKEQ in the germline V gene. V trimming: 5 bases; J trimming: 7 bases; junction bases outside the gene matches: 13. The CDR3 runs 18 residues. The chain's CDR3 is CASSRVLGLAGEDGELFF. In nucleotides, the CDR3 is TGTGCCAGCAGCAGAGTCCTAGGACTAGCGGGAGAGGACGGGGAGCTGTTTTTT.

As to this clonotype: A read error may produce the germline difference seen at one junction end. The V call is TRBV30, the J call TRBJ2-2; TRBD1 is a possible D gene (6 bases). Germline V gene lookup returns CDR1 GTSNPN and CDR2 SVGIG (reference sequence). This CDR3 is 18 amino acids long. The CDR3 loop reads CAWMSPTAGTTNTVELFF. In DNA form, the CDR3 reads TGTGCCTGGATGTCACCAACCGCCGGGACAACGAACACCGTGGAGCTGTTTTTT.

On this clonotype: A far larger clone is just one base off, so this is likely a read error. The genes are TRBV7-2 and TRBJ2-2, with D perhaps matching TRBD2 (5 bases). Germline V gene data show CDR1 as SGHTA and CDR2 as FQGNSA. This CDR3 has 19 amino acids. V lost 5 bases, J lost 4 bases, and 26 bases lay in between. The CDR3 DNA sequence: TGTGCCAGCAGCCTAGAGGGCGCGGCAAGGATTGTTCGCACCGGGGAGCTGTTTTTT. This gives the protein CASSLEGAARIVRTGELFF.

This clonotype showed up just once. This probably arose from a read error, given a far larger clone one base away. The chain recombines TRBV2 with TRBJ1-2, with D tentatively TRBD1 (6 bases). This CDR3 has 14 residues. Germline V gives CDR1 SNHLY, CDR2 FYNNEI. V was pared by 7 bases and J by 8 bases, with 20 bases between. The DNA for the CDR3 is TGTGCCAGCATCCCCGCCCAGGGGCAGGGGGGCTACACCTTC. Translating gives CASIPAQGQGGYTF. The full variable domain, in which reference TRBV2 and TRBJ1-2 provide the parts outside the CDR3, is EPEVTQTPSHQVTQMGQEVILRCVPISNHLYFYWYRQILGQKVEFLVSFYNNEISEKSEIFDDQFSVERPDGSNFTLKIRSTKLEDSAMYFCASIPAQGQGGYTFGSGTRLTVV.

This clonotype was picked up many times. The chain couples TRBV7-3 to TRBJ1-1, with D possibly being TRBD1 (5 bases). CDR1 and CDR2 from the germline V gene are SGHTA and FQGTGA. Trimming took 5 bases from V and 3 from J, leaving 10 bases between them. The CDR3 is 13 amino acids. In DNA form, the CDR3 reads TGTGCCAGCAGCCGGGGCTCCTACACTGAAGCTTTCTTT. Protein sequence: CASSRGSYTEAFF. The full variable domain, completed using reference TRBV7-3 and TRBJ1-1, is GAGVSQTPSNKVTEKGKYVELRCDPISGHTALYWYRQSLGQGPEFLIYFQGTGAADDSGLPNDRFFAVRPEGSVSTLKIQRTERGDSAVYLCASSRGSYTEAFFGQGTRLTVV.

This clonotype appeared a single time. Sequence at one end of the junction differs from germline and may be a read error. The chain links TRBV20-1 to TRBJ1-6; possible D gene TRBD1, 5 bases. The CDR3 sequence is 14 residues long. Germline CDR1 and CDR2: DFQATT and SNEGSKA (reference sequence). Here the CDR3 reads CSARAPGLGSPINF. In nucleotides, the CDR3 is TGCAGTGCTAGGGCCCCGGGACTGGGTTCACCCATCAACTTT.